These 32 T cell receptor beta chains came from one sample sequenced in a study of Graves' ophthalmopathy and Graves' hyperthyroidism. The authors amplified TCR beta CDR3 regions, and they did so from RNA transcripts for repertoire sequencing. HTBI primers served in a first-round RT-PCR, which a second-round multiplex PCR followed. TCRdb independently ran MiXCR on the multiplex PCR reads; one entry per CDR3 protein. The sample has 400,000 or so distinct CDR3 sequences, 15% seen once; the top ten hold roughly 7%. The sample consisted of peripheral blood. The source of these receptors is a woman under 30 with stable Graves' hyperthyroidism.

This clonotype was seen once. In DNA, the CDR3 is TGTGCCAGCAGTTTCAGCCCGGCCGCGAACACTGAAGCTTTCTTT. As protein: CASSFSPAANTEAFF. The genes are TRBV12-3 or TRBV12-4 and TRBJ1-1; no definite D call. CDR3 length equals 15 residues. Trimming removed 3 bases at V and 1 base at J, with 12 bases between.

This chain uses TRBV25-1 with TRBJ2-7, with TRBD2 matching 8 bases. Unmatched junction bases numbered 5, after V lost 3 bases and J lost 1 base. The CDR3 length is 15 residues. The germline V gene encodes CDR1 MGHDK and CDR2 SYGVNS. CDR3 DNA: TGTGCCAGCAGTGATGACGGGGGGGAATCCTACGAGCAGTACTTC. It encodes CASSDDGGESYEQYF.

This clonotype was detected ten times or more. CDR3 amino acids: CASSPFGGVRETQYF. CDR3 bases: TGTGCCAGCAGCCCCTTCGGAGGGGTACGTGAGACCCAGTACTTC. The chain combines TRBV6-1 with TRBJ2-5, with D possibly TRBD2 on 6 matching bases. The length of the CDR3 is 15 residues. Between the trimmed V and J ends, which lost 6 bases and 5 bases, there was a span of 19 bases. Germline loops: CDR1 MNHNS, CDR2 SASEGT.

This clonotype was picked up many times. The V gene is TRBV12-3 or TRBV12-4, the J gene TRBJ1-1; maybe TRBD1 (6 bases). The CDR3 runs to 15 residues. The ends were cut back, 8 bases at V and 4 bases at J, with 20 bases in the middle. CDR3 sequence (DNA): TGTGCCAGCTCCTCCCGCCGGGACATCCCCACTGAAGCTTTCTTT. Residues: CASSSRRDIPTEAFF.

This clonotype appeared many times. The CDR3 protein is CASSPLFKYQPQHF. The CDR3 DNA follows: TGTGCCAGCAGTCCACTATTTAAGTATCAGCCCCAGCATTTT. This rearrangement joins TRBV28 to TRBJ1-5, with D unresolved. This CDR3 region has 14 residues. The V gene lost 5 bases and the J gene lost 5 bases, with 13 bases spanning the gap. Germline-derived CDR1 and CDR2 are MDHEN and SYDVKM.

The rearrangement uses TRBV7-2 and TRBJ2-7, with TRBD2 matching over 7 bases. The CDR3 runs to 13 residues. CDR1 is SGHTA and CDR2 is FQGNSA in the germline V gene. J was trimmed by 3 bases and V by 5 bases; bases with no gene match: 4. In DNA form, the CDR3 reads TGTGCCAGCAGCCGCGCGGGGGACTACGAGCAGTACTTC. Amino acid sequence: CASSRAGDYEQYF.

This clonotype was seen a handful of times. At one boundary the junction diverges from the germline segment, which might be a read error. V is TRBV24-1 and J is TRBJ1-5; unclear D gene. CDR1 and CDR2 (germline): KGHDR, SFDVKD. CDR3 length: 14 residues. The CDR3 nucleotides read TGTGCCACCAGTGGCAGGAAGGGCAATCAGCTCCAGCATTTT. Translation: CATSGRKGNQLQHF.

This clonotype has ten or more counts. The V and J genes are TRBV7-9 and TRBJ1-5, with TRBD1 as a possible D gene (5 bases). V was trimmed by 2 bases and J by 5 bases, leaving 10 bases between them. CDR3 length equals 14 residues. The germline V gene has CDR1 SEHNR and CDR2 FQNEAQ (reference sequence). CDR3 bases: TGTGCCAGCAGCTTATCAGGGTACGATCAGCCCCAGCATTTT. Its translation is CASSLSGYDQPQHF.

This clonotype was picked up many times. This sequence joins TRBV10-2 and TRBJ1-1, with D maybe TRBD1 (5 bases). The germline V gene has CDR1 WSHSY and CDR2 SAAADI. The length of the CDR3 is 11 residues. With 8 bases removed from V and 7 bases from J, the gap between germline ends came to 11 bases. CDR3 nucleotides: TGCGCCAGCGGAGGACACTTTGAAGCTTTCTTT. Amino acids: CASGGHFEAFF.

This clonotype was recorded many times. The chain recombines TRBV6-2 or TRBV6-3 with TRBJ2-7, with D perhaps TRBD1 (6 bases). CDR1 and CDR2 from the germline V gene are MNHEY and SVGEGT. The CDR3 length is 16 residues. V dropped 5 bases and J dropped 0 bases, with 17 bases sitting between them. The CDR3 loop reads CASSHWGRLISYEQYF. The CDR3 DNA reads TGTGCCAGCAGTCATTGGGGGCGGTTGATCTCCTACGAGCAGTACTTC.

This clonotype was recorded many times. This chain uses TRBV12-3 or TRBV12-4 with TRBJ1-5, with 8 positions matching TRBD1. The CDR3 has 13 amino acids. V lost 6 bases, J lost 7 bases, and 5 bases stayed unmatched. Here the CDR3 DNA reads TGTGCCAGCAGGCAGGGGGCGAGCCAGCCCCAGCATTTT. The encoded protein is CASRQGASQPQHF.

This clonotype has only one observation. The junction does not match germline at one end; this may be a read error. This chain connects TRBV20-1 to TRBJ2-7, with D maybe TRBD1 (6 bases). Germline V lookup: CDR1 DFQATT, CDR2 SNEGSKA (reference sequence). The CDR3 spans 14 residues. The CDR3 sequence: CSARDQQGSYDQYF. In DNA, the CDR3 is TGCAGTGCTAGAGATCAGCAGGGGTCCTACGATCAGTACTTC.

The V call is TRBV11-2, the J call TRBJ1-3; D gene unclear. V was clipped by 1 base and J by 3 bases, with 16 bases between them. The CDR3 length is 17 residues. Germline V gives CDR1 SGHAT, CDR2 FQNNGV. CDR3 loop: CASSLGEESRGGNTIYF. The DNA for the CDR3 is TGTGCCAGCAGCTTAGGGGAAGAAAGCCGCGGTGGAAACACCATATATTTT.

The table lists this clonotype with a few counts. A read error is likely, as this CDR3 ends without the conserved phenylalanine or tryptophan. DNA of the CDR3: TGTGCCAGTAGGACAGGGGAAGCTTTCTCT. Protein: CASRTGEAFS. The chain combines TRBV19 with TRBJ1-1; 7 bases agree with TRBD1. This CDR3 region has 10 residues. CDR1 is LNHDA and CDR2 is SQIVND in the germline V gene (reference sequence). The V gene end was trimmed by 6 bases and the J gene end by 8 bases; junction bases not matched to a gene: 0.

The rearrangement uses TRBV19 and TRBJ1-2; possibly TRBD1 for D (6 bases). CDR3 length equals 15 residues. Trimming took off 5 bases at V and 4 bases at J, with 17 bases between the two ends. Germline assignment: CDR1 LNHDA and CDR2 SQIVND (reference sequence). Written as DNA, the CDR3 is TGTGCCAGTAGTGAACAGGGTGGTAGGGGCTATGGCTACACCTTC. This gives the protein CASSEQGGRGYGYTF.

In this sample, this clonotype turned up many times. The rearrangement joins TRBV9 to TRBJ1-1, with a tentative D call TRBD1 (6 bases). This CDR3 region has 14 residues. Germline loops: CDR1 SGDLS, CDR2 YYNGEE. Trimming cost V 4 bases and J 0 bases, with 10 bases left between them. CDR3 DNA sequence: TGTGCCAGCAGCTGGGGACACATGAACACTGAAGCTTTCTTT. It codes for CASSWGHMNTEAFF.

At least ten counts were recorded for this clonotype. The chain employs TRBV19 and TRBJ2-7; the D is unclear. The CDR3 contains 12 residues. With 7 bases removed from V and 5 bases from J, the gap between germline ends came to 12 bases. CDR1 is LNHDA, CDR2 SQIVND, per germline (reference sequence). CDR3 sequence reads: CASTAPSHEQYF. The CDR3 region has the DNA TGTGCCAGTACGGCCCCGAGCCACGAGCAGTACTTC.

CDR3 DNA sequence: TGTGCCAGCAGCCCGGGACTAGCGGGAGGGAAGACCCAGTACTTC. It is translated as CASSPGLAGGKTQYF. The chain couples TRBV7-2 to TRBJ2-5, with TRBD2 matching 16 bases. Trimming at V came to 5 bases and at J to 6 bases, leaving 3 bases not matched to a gene. The CDR3 is made up of 15 amino acids. Per the germline V gene, CDR1 is SGHTA and CDR2 is FQGNSA.

This clonotype was seen at least ten times. The rearrangement joins TRBV12-3 or TRBV12-4 to TRBJ1-5, with D unresolved. This CDR3 spans 14 amino acids. The germline V and J ends were trimmed by 3 bases and 7 bases, with 13 bases remaining between them. CDR3: CASSFVPLGQPQHF. CDR3 nucleotides: TGTGCCAGCAGTTTCGTCCCTTTAGGCCAGCCCCAGCATTTT.

This clonotype was recorded many times. This chain links TRBV7-2 with TRBJ2-5; 7 positions agree with TRBD2. The CDR3 runs to 15 residues. V was clipped by 1 base and J by 3 bases; unmatched bases: 5. Germline assignment: CDR1 SGHTA and CDR2 FQGNSA. For the CDR3, the DNA is TGTGCCAGCAGCTTAGGGGCCGGGACTAAAGAGACCCAGTACTTC. This encodes CASSLGAGTKETQYF.

This clonotype was seen ten or more times. The DNA is omitted, as the CDR3 cannot be located on it reliably, and the CDR3 follows TCRdb's listing. The chain couples TRBV7-8 to TRBJ1-2; the table's D call TRBD1 went unverified against the DNA. The germline V gene encodes CDR1 SGHVS and CDR2 FQNEAQ. The CDR3 length is 12 residues, termini included. The CDR3 region is CACSAGQLTNTF.

This clonotype appeared many times. The chain has TRBV6-5 and TRBJ1-2; D unclear. This CDR3 is 14 amino acids long. Trimming cost V 4 bases and J 2 bases, with 11 bases left between them. In germline, CDR1 is MNHEY, CDR2 SVGAGI. The CDR3 region has the DNA TGTGCCAGCAGTTCCCGCTCTCGGAACTATGGCTACACCTTC. It translates to CASSSRSRNYGYTF.

This clonotype was picked up many times. The chain couples TRBV20-1 to TRBJ2-5, with D possibly being TRBD1 (6 bases). The CDR3 is made up of 14 amino acids. Trimming took 2 bases from V and 5 from J, leaving 15 bases between them. Germline CDR1 is DFQATT and CDR2 is SNEGSKA (reference sequence). This chain's CDR3 is CSARLQGPGETQYF. CDR3 coding DNA: TGCAGTGCTAGATTACAGGGTCCTGGGGAGACCCAGTACTTC.

This clonotype was observed at least ten times. This chain joins TRBV6-1 and TRBJ1-2; possibly TRBD1 for D (6 bases). This CDR3 comprises 15 residues. CDR1 and CDR2 from the germline V gene are MNHNS and SASEGT. Trimming pared 1 base from V and 0 bases from J, leaving 9 bases between. For the CDR3, the DNA is TGTGCCAGCAGTGAAGTAGGGGGGGCTAACTATGGCTACACCTTC. Its protein product is CASSEVGGANYGYTF.

This clonotype has a count of ten or more. CDR3 residues: CASSSRNEQYF. The CDR3 bases are TGTGCCAGCAGTTCCAGAAACGAGCAGTACTTC. The rearrangement uses TRBV12-3 or TRBV12-4 and TRBJ2-7; D unclear. The ends were cut back, 4 bases at V and 5 bases at J, with 6 bases in the middle. The CDR3 extends over 11 amino acids.

There are many counts of this clonotype. The genes are TRBV6-2 or TRBV6-3 and TRBJ2-4; 7 positions match TRBD2. Germline CDR1 reads MNHEY; CDR2 reads SVGEGT. This CDR3 is built from 15 residues. V dropped 5 bases and J dropped 0; count of bases not matched to a gene: 4. The CDR3 bases are TGTGCCAGCAGTACTATAGCGGGAGCCAAAAACATTCAGTACTTC. It codes for CASSTIAGAKNIQYF.

In this sample, this clonotype turned up many times. This chain connects TRBV12-3 or TRBV12-4 to TRBJ1-2, with D uncertain. The V gene lost 6 bases and the J gene lost 2 bases, with 10 bases spanning the gap. This CDR3 has 13 residues. In nucleotides, the CDR3 is TGTGCCAGCAGGGATAGCAGGAACTATGGCTACACCTTC. It yields the protein CASRDSRNYGYTF.

This clonotype was picked up many times. This rearrangement joins TRBV12-3 or TRBV12-4 to TRBJ2-1, with 15 bases identical to TRBD2. V shed 6 bases and J 4 bases; nucleotides not matched to a gene: 10. The CDR3 has 18 amino acids. DNA for the CDR3: TGTGCCAGCAGCCCCCGGACTAGCGGGGGGGCTGCGTACAATGAGCAGTTCTTC. Encoded protein: CASSPRTSGGAAYNEQFF.

This clonotype has a count of ten or more. The chain employs TRBV6-2 or TRBV6-3 and TRBJ2-7; TRBD2 agrees at 10 bases. V was clipped by 4 bases and J by 9 bases; unmatched bases: 15. Per germline, CDR1 MNHEY and CDR2 SVGEGT. The CDR3 covers 16 residues. Here the CDR3 reads CASSWAGTSEGYAQYF. In nucleotides, the CDR3 is TGTGCCAGCAGTTGGGCCGGGACTAGCGAGGGATATGCGCAGTACTTC.

In its sample, this clonotype was seen many times. The V call is TRBV5-1, the J call TRBJ2-7, with 10 bases matching TRBD2. The CDR3 consists of 17 residues. Germline assignment: CDR1 SGHRS and CDR2 YFSETQ. V was pared by 0 bases and J by 4 bases, with 10 bases of the junction left unmatched. The CDR3 DNA reads as TGCGCCAGCAGCTTGGTGGTTGGGACTAGCGATTCGTACGAGCAGTACTTC. Amino acid sequence: CASSLVVGTSDSYEQYF.

This clonotype was detected only a few times. V gene TRBV12-3 or TRBV12-4 combines with J gene TRBJ2-2, with D hard to call. V gave up 2 bases and J gave up 4 bases, with 5 bases separating them. The CDR3 extends over 13 amino acids. The CDR3 reads CASSLFGTGELFF. Here the CDR3 DNA reads TGTGCCAGCAGTTTATTCGGCACCGGGGAGCTGTTTTTT.

As concerns this clonotype: Since a much larger clone is just one base distant, this may be a read error. The CDR3 ends on some other residue instead of the conserved phenylalanine or tryptophan, so this is likely a read error. The chain has TRBV20-1 and TRBJ2-7; TRBD2 might be the D (5 bases). V dropped 5 bases and J dropped 2 bases, with 13 bases sitting between them. This CDR3 has 13 residues. CDR1 and CDR2 (germline): DFQATT, SNEGSKA (reference sequence). CDR3 in DNA: TGCAGTGCTCATCCCGCGGGCCCCTACGAGCAGTACATC. It is translated as CSAHPAGPYEQYI.